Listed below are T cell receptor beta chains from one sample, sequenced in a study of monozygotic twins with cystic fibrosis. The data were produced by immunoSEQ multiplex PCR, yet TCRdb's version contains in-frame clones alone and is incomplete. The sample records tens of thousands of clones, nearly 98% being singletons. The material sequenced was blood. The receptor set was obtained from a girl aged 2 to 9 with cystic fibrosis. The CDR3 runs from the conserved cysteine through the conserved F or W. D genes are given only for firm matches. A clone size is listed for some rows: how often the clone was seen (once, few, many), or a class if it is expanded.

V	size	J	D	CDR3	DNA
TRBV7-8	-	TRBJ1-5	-	CASSSLAGSNQPQHF	TGTGCCAGCAGCTCCTTAGCGGGCAGCAATCAGCCCCAGCATTTT
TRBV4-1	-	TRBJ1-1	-	CASSQPGGYTEAFF	TGCGCCAGCAGCCAACCTGGGGGGTACACTGAAGCTTTCTTT
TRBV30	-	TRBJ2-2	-	CAGRTENTGELFF	TGTGCCGGACGGACGGAGAACACCGGGGAGCTGTTTTTT
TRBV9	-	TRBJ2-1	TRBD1	CASSARQGPGASAVF	TGTGCCAGCAGCGCAAGACAGGGTCCAGGGGCCTCGGCGGTCTTC
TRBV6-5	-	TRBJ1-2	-	CASGQAGGTNYGYTF	TGTGCCAGCGGGCAGGCGGGGGGTACTAACTATGGCTACACCTTC
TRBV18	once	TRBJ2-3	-	CASSPLKGSTDTQYF	TGTGCCAGCTCACCCCTGAAAGGGAGCACAGATACGCAGTATTTT
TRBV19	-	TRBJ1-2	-	CASSPSRVNYGYTF	TGTGCCAGTAGTCCGTCTAGAGTTAACTATGGCTACACCTTC
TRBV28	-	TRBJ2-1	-	CASMAPRDNEQFF	TGTGCCAGCATGGCGCCCCGAGACAATGAGCAGTTCTTC
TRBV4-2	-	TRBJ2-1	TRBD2	CASSPGLAQSYNEQFF	TGTGCCAGCAGCCCAGGACTAGCCCAATCCTACAATGAGCAGTTCTTC
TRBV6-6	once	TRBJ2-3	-	CASSYSSGSDTQYF	TGTGCCAGCAGTTACTCGTCGGGGTCAGATACGCAGTATTTT
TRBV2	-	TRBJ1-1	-	CASSAQQTNTEAFF	TGTGCCAGCAGTGCTCAACAGACGAACACTGAAGCTTTCTTT
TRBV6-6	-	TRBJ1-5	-	CASSFEPQHF	TGTGCCAGCAGTTTTGAACCCCAGCATTTT
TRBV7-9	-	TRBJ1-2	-	CASSLARAGQGYGYTF	TGTGCCAGCAGCTTAGCGCGGGCAGGCCAGGGGTATGGCTACACCTTC
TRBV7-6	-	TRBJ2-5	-	CASSLAGKETQYF	TGTGCCAGCAGCTTAGCAGGGAAAGAGACCCAGTACTTC
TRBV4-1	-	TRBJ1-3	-	CASSHPGLPISGNTIYF	TGCGCCAGCAGCCACCCGGGACTCCCGATCTCTGGAAACACCATATATTTT
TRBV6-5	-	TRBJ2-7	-	CASSRGLTYEQYF	TGTGCCAGCAGTCGGGGGTTGACCTACGAGCAGTACTTC
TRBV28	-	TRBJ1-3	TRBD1	CASSLGQVVGTIYF	TGTGCCAGCAGTCTCGGACAGGTCGTAGGCACCATATATTTT
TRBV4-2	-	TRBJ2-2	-	CASSRERALNTGELFF	TGTGCCAGCTCGAGGGAAAGGGCCCTGAACACCGGGGAGCTGTTTTTT
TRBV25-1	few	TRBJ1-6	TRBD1	CASSEFLDREPLHF	TGTGCCAGCAGTGAATTCCTCGACAGGGAGCCCCTCCACTTT
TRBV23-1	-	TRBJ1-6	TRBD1	CASSQSGATGTNNYNSPLHF	TGCGCCAGCAGTCAATCTGGGGCGACAGGGACCAATAACTATAATTCACCCCTCCACTTT
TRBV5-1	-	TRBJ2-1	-	CASSLTPGRAYNEQFF	TGCGCCAGCAGTTTAACACCGGGAAGGGCCTACAATGAGCAGTTCTTC
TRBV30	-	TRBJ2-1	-	CAWSVLPRGSHEQFF	TGTGCCTGGAGTGTACTACCCCGAGGGTCCCATGAGCAGTTCTTC
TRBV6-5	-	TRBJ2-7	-	CASSYLGTGAYEQYF	TGTGCCAGCAGTTACTTGGGGACGGGTGCCTACGAGCAGTACTTC
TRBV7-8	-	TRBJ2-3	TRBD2	CASSLVAGVRDTQYF	TGTGCCAGCAGCTTAGTAGCGGGAGTTCGAGATACGCAGTATTTT
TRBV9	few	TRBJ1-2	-	CASSEASWAGPYGYTF	TGTGCCAGCAGCGAGGCCTCTTGGGCAGGCCCCTATGGCTACACCTTC
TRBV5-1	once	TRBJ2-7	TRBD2	CASSKGLADTSYEQYF	TGCGCCAGCAGCAAGGGACTAGCGGACACCTCCTACGAGCAGTACTTC
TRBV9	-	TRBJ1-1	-	CASSVALFASNTEAFF	TGTGCCAGCAGCGTAGCATTGTTTGCGTCGAACACTGAAGCTTTCTTT
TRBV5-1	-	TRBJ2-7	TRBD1	CASSFGQGRSYEQYF	TGCGCCAGCAGCTTCGGACAGGGGCGATCCTACGAGCAGTACTTC
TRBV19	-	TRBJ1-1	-	CASSTRGFAEAFF	TGTGCCAGTAGTACGAGGGGTTTCGCTGAAGCTTTCTTT
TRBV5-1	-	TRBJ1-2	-	CASSHQGEPYGYTF	TGCGCCAGCAGCCATCAGGGCGAACCATATGGCTACACCTTC
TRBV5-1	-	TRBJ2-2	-	CASSLDLPSQLFF	TGCGCCAGCAGCTTGGATCTCCCATCTCAGCTGTTTTTT
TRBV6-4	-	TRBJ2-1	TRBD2	CASSELAGAPYNEQFF	TGTGCCAGCAGTGAATTAGCGGGAGCCCCCTACAATGAGCAGTTCTTC
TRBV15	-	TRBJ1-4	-	CATSRDRASNEKLFF	TGTGCCACCAGCAGAGATCGGGCGTCTAATGAAAAACTGTTTTTT
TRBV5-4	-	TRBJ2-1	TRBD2	CASSLAVSYNEQFF	TGTGCCAGCAGTCTAGCGGTTTCCTACAATGAGCAGTTCTTC
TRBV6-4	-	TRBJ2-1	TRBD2	CASKASGTYNEQFF	TGTGCCAGCAAGGCTAGCGGTACCTACAATGAGCAGTTCTTC
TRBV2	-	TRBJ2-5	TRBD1	CASRRTGGGLETQYF	TGTGCCAGCAGACGGACAGGGGGCGGCTTGGAGACCCAGTACTTC
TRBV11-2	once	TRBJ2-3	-	CASSLAGRQDTDTQYF	TGTGCCAGCAGCTTAGCTGGCAGGCAGGACACAGATACGCAGTATTTT
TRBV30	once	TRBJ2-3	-	CAWSVGINTDTQYF	TGTGCCTGGAGTGTCGGGATTAACACAGATACGCAGTATTTT
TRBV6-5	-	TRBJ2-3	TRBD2	CASSYSRGETDTQYF	TGTGCCAGCAGTTACTCCCGGGGGGAGACAGATACGCAGTATTTT
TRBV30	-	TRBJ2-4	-	CAWSAGHVQNIQYF	TGTGCCTGGAGCGCCGGGCACGTTCAAAACATTCAGTACTTC
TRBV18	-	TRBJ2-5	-	CASSPGLQETQYF	TGTGCCAGCTCACCGGGTCTACAAGAGACCCAGTACTTC
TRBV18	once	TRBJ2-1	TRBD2	CASSPSSSGSGTHEQFF	TGTGCCAGCTCACCGTCCTCTAGCGGGAGTGGGACACATGAGCAGTTCTTC
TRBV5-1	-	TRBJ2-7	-	CASSLEGGQYRYEQYF	TGCGCCAGCAGCTTGGAGGGGGGACAGTATAGGTACGAGCAGTACTTC
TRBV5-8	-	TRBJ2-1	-	CASSLERNEQFF	TGTGCCAGCAGCTTGGAGAGGAATGAGCAGTTCTTC
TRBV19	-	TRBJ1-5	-	CASSLTLLRDGNQPQHF	TGTGCCAGTAGCTTGACTCTATTACGGGACGGAAATCAGCCCCAGCATTTT
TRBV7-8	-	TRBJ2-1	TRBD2	CASSYFRTSGRNEQFF	TGTGCCAGCAGCTATTTTCGGACTAGCGGGAGGAATGAGCAGTTCTTC
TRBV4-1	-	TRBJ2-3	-	CASSQVTAERQYF	TGCGCCAGCAGCCAAGTTACAGCGGAGCGGCAGTATTTT
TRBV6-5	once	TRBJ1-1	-	CASGLTGTEAFF	TGTGCCAGCGGACTTACAGGGACTGAAGCTTTCTTT
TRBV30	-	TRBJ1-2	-	CAWRELGGDYGYTF	TGTGCCTGGAGAGAATTAGGAGGCGACTATGGCTACACCTTC
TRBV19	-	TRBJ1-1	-	CASSILRMENTEAFF	TGTGCCAGTAGTATCCTACGGATGGAGAACACTGAAGCTTTCTTT